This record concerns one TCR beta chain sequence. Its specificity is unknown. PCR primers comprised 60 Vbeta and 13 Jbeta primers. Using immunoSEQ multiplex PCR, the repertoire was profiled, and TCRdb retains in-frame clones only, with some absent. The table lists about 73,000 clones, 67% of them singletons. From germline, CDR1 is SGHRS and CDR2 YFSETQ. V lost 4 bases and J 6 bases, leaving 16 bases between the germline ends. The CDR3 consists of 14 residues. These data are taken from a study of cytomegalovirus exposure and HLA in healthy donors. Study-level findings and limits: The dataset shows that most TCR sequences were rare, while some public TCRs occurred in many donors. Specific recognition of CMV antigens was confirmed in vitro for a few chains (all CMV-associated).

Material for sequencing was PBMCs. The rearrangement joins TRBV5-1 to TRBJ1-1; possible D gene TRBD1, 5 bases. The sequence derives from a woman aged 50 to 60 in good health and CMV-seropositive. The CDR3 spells CASSTQVGQSEAFF. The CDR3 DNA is TGCGCCAGCAGCACACAGGTCGGGCAATCTGAAGCTTTCTTT. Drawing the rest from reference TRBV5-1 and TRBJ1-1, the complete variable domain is KAGVTQTPRYLIKTRGQQVTLSCSPISGHRSVSWYQQTPGQGLQFLFEYFSETQRNKGNFPGRFSGRQFSNSRSEMNVSTLELGDSALYLCASSTQVGQSEAFFGQGTRLTVV.